This T cell receptor (beta chain) appears in the sequencing data of a study of patients and donors after allogeneic stem cell transplantation. MiXCR, applied by TCRdb to the RT-PCR reads, yields one record per CDR3 protein. The top ten hold 6% of the sample, which has 920,000 or so distinct CDR3 sequences, roughly 18% seen once. The CDR3 contains 14 residues. V lost 5 bases to trimming and J lost 2 bases; unmatched junction nucleotides: 9. From germline, CDR1 is SQVTM and CDR2 ANQGSEA. This sequence was found in a human donor who was either an allogeneic HSCT recipient or a stem cell or donor lymphocyte infusion donor (not recorded which). It is not recorded whose cells these are; they may come from a transplant donor. This chain links TRBV29-1 with TRBJ2-7; 7 positions agree with TRBD1. Sequencing input: blood, either unsorted or a sorted T cell fraction (not recorded which). Written as DNA, the CDR3 is TGCAGCGTTCAAAGACAGGGACCCACCTACGAGCAGTACTTC. It translates to CSVQRQGPTYEQYF.